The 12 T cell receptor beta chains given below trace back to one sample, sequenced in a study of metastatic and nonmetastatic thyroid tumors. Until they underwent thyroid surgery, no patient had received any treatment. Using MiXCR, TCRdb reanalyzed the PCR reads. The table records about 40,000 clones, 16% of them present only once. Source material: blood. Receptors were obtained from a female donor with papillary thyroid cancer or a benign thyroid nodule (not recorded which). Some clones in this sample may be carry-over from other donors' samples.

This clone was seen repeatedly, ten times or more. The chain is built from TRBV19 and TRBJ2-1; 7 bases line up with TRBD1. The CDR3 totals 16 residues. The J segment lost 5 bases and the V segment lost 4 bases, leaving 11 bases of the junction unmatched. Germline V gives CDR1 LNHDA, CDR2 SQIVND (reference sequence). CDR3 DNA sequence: TGTGCCAGTAGTACACCCTGGGACAGCAGAAACAATGAGCAGTTCTTC. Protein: CASSTPWDSRNNEQFF.

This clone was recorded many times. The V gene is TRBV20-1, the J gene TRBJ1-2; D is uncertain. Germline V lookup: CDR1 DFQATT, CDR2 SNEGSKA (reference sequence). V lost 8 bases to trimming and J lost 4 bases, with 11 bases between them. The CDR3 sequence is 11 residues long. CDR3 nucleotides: TGCAGTTCCCTGGGTTTCTATGGCTACACCTTC. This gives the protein CSSLGFYGYTF.

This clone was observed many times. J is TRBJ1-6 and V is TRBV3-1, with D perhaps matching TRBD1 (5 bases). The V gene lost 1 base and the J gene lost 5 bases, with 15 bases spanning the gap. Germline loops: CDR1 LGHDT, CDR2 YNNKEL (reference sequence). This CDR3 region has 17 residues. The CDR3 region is CASSQGGTPVHNSPLHF. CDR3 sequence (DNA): TGTGCCAGCAGCCAAGGAGGGACCCCCGTCCATAATTCACCCCTCCACTTT.

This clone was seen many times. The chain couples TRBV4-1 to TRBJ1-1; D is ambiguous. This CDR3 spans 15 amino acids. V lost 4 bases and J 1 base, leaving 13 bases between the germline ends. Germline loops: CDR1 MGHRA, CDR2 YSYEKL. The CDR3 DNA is TGCGCCAGCAGCCCGCTGAGAGGGTCGAACACTGAAGCTTTCTTT. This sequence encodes CASSPLRGSNTEAFF.

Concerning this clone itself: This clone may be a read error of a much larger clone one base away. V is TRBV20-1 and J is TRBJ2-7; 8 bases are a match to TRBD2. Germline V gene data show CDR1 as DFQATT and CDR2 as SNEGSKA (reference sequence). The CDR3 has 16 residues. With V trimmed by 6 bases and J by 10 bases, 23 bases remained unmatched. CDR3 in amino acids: CSASPQLRGATCDQYF. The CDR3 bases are TGCAGTGCAAGCCCCCAATTGCGGGGGGCCACCTGCGATCAGTACTTC.

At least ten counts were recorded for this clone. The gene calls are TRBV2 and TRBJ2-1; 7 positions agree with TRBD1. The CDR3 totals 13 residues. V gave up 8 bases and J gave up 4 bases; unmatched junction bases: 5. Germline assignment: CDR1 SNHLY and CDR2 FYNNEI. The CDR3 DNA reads TGTGCCAGCTGCCGGGACAGATACAATGAGCAGTTCTTC. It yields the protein CASCRDRYNEQFF.

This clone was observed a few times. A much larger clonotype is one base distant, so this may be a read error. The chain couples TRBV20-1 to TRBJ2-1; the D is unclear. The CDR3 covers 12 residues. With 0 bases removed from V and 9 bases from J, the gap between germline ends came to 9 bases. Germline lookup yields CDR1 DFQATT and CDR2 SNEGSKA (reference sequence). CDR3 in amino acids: CSARDGCSEQFF. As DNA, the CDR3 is TGCAGTGCTAGAGATGGCTGCAGTGAGCAGTTCTTC.

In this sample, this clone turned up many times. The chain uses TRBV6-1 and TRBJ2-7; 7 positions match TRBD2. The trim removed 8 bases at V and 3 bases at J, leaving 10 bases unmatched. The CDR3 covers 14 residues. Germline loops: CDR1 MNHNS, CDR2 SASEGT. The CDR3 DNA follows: TGTGCCAGCTGGGCGGGAGAAAGGAACTACGAGCAGTACTTC. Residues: CASWAGERNYEQYF.

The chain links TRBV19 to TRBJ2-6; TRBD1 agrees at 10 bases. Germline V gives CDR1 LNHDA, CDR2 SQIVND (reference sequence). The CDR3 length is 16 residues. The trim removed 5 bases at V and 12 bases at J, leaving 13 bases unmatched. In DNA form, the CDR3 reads TGTGCCAGTAGTTCTTATCCCGGACAGGGGGGCACCGTCCTGACTTTC. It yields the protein CASSSYPGQGGTVLTF.

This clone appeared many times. CDR3 DNA: TGTGCCAGCAGCCTGGGGGCTGGCAATGAGCAGTTCTTC. Its protein product is CASSLGAGNEQFF. The chain joins TRBV5-4 to TRBJ2-1; D is possibly TRBD1 (6 bases). There are 13 residues in the CDR3. Germline CDR1 SGHNT, CDR2 YYREEE (reference sequence). V lost 4 bases and J 6 bases, leaving 11 bases between the germline ends.

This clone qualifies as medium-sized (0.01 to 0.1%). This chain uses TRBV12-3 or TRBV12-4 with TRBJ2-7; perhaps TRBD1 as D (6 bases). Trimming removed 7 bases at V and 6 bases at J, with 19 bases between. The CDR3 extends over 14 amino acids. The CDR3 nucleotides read TGTGCCAGCACCCCAGGGGCTATTCCCGGCGAGCAGTACTTC. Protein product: CASTPGAIPGEQYF.

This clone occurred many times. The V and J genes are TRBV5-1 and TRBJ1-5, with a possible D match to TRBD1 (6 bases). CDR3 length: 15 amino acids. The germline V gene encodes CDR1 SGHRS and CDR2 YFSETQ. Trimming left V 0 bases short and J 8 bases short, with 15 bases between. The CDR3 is CASSLGQVDLEPQHF. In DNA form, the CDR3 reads TGCGCCAGCAGCTTGGGACAGGTCGATCTAGAGCCCCAGCATTTT.